This is a list of T cell receptor beta chains from one sample in a study of T cells in Graves' hyperthyroidism and ophthalmopathy. TCRdb redid the calling of the multiplex PCR reads with MiXCR, one entry per CDR3 protein. The sample gives 500,000 to 600,000 distinct CDR3 sequences, about 20% of which show up once; 40% to 50% is in the top ten. The specimen was blood. The source is a middle-aged man with Graves' ophthalmopathy. The conserved cysteine and the conserved F or W are not part of the CDR3 here. A D gene is named only where the DNA matches it firmly. Clone size is stated in some rows and not others, as once, few, many or a class when expanded.

>many|TRBJ2-3|TRBV3-1|NA
ASSPPSSGAQY
>NA|TRBJ1-1|TRBV6-1|TRBD1
ASRLQGAVTEAF
>many|TRBJ2-7|TRBV28|TRBD2
ASSKREGLSREQY
>many|TRBJ1-4|TRBV7-6|NA
ASSLGQGNEKLF
>NA|TRBJ1-3|TRBV29-1|NA
SVDAAISGNTIY
>NA|TRBJ1-1|TRBV19|NA
ASSIGGINTEAF
>few|TRBJ1-5|TRBV7-8|NA
ASSLNSGDLGQPQH
>NA|TRBJ1-6|TRBV11-2|NA
ASSQTLGYSPLH
>many|TRBJ2-7|TRBV7-8|TRBD1
ASSKFSFGDRPYEQY
>NA|TRBJ2-5|TRBV20-1|NA
SASTKVETQY
>NA|TRBJ2-2|TRBV20-1|TRBD1
SALTQTGGLRELF
>NA|TRBJ2-7|TRBV27|NA
ASSLNPQSYEQY
>few|TRBJ2-1|TRBV2|TRBD2
AGGREGDEQF
>NA|TRBJ1-2|TRBV9|NA
ASSAGLDVYYGYT
>many|TRBJ2-3|TRBV2|NA
ASVRDLSTDTQY
>NA|TRBJ2-7|TRBV10-3|NA
AISAGFSYEQY
>once|TRBJ1-4|TRBV19|TRBD1
ASSIGTGNEKLF
>few|TRBJ2-1|TRBV29-1|NA
SAKGSGATEQF
>many|TRBJ1-5|TRBV20-1|NA
SALRGGNQPQH
>few|TRBJ2-1|TRBV12-3/TRBV12-4|NA
ASSLSGWNEQF
>many|TRBJ2-7|TRBV28|TRBD1
ASSPPGGTGGYEQY
>many|TRBJ1-1|TRBV18|NA
ASSPKKGGTEAF
>NA|TRBJ2-7|TRBV6-5|TRBD2
ASSYSSAGYLYEQY